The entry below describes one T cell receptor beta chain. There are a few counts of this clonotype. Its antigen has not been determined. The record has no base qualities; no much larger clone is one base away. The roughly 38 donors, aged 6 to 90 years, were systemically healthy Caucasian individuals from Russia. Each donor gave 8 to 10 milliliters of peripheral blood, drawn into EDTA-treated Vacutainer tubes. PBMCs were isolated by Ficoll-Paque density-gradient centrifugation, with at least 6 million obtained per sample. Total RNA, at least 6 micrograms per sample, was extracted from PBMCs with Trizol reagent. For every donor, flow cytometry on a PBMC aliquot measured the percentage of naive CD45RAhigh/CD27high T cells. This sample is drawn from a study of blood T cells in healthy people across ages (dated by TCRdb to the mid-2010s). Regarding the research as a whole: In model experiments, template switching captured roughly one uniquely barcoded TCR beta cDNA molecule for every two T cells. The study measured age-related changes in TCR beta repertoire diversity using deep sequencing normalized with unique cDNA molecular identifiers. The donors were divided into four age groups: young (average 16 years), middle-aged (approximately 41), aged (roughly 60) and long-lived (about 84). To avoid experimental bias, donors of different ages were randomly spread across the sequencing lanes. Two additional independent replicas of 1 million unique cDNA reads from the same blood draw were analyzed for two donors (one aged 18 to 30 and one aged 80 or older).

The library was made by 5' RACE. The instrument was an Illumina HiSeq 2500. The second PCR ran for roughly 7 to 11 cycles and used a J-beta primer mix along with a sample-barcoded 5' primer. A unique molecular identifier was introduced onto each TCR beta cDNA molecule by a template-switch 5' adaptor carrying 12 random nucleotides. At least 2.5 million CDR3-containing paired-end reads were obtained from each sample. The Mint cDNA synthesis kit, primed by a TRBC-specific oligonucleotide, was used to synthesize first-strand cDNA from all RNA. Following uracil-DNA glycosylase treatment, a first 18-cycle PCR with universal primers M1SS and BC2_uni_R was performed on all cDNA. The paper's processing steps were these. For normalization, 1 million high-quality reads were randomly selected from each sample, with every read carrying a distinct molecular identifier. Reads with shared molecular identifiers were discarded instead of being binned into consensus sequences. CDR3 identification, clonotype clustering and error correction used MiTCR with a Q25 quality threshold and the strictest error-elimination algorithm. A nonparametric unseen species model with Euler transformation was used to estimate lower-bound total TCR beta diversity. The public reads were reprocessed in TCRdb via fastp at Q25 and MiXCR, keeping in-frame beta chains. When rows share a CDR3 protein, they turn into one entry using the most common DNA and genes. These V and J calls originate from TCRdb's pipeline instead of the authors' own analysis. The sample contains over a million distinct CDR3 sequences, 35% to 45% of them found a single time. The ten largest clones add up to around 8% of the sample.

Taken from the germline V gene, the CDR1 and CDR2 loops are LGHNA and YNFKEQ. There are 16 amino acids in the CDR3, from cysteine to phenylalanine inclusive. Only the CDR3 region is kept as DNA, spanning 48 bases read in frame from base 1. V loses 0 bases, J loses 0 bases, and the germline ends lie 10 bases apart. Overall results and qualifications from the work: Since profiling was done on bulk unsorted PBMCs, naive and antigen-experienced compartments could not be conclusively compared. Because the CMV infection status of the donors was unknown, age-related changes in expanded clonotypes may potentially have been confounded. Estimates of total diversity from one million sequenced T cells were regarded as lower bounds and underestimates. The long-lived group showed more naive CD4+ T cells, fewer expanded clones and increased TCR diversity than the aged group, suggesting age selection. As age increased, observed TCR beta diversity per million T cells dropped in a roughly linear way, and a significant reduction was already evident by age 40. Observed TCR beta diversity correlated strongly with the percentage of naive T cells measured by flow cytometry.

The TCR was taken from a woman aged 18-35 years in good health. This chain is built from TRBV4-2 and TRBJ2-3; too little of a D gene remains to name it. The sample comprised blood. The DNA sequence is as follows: TGTGCCAGCAGCCAAGATAAAATGGGTAGCACAGATACGCAGTATTTT. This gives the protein CASSQDKMGSTDTQYF.